This T cell receptor (beta chain) is drawn from a study of blood T cell repertoires in COVID-19. The germline V gene has CDR1 SGHAT and CDR2 FQNNGV. V trimming: 3 bases; J trimming: 0 bases; junction bases outside the gene matches: 6. CDR3 length: 16 amino acids. No more than 2 weeks before study entry, exposed participants had met a case of COVID-19. TCRdb keeps only in-frame clones here, not all; method: immunoSEQ multiplex PCR. Found here are 210,000 or so clones, approximately 88% of them singletons; the top ten hold approximately 3.5%. Material for sequencing was PBMCs or T cells enriched from blood (not recorded which). The chain combines TRBV11-2 with TRBJ2-7; 9 nucleotides agree with TRBD2. This TCR derives from a woman between 25 and 40 years old who had been exposed to COVID-19. CDR3 in amino acids: CASSLFVAGDSYEQYF. CDR3 nucleotides: TGTGCCAGCAGCTTGTTTGTAGCGGGAGACTCCTACGAGCAGTACTTC.